This TCR beta chain was captured by sequencing in a study of T cell responses to AZD1222 COVID-19 vaccine. Study results and limitations: Possibly, clonal diversity was underestimated; donors were largely white British and included more females.

TCRdb's copy holds only in-frame clones and misses some; the assay was immunoSEQ multiplex PCR. The table lists 86,000 or so clones, roughly 87% of them singletons. A word on this clone: The antigen remains unidentified. This sample also contains other DNA sequences that code for the same CDR3.

This CDR3 is 12 amino acids long. The germline gives CDR1 SGHTA, CDR2 FQGNSA. The ends were cut back, 1 base at V and 7 bases at J, with 8 bases in the middle. The rearrangement links TRBV7-2 to TRBJ2-7; D ambiguous. The receptor's source is an adult in good health. The sequencing here drew on peripheral blood, taken on day 0 of AZD1222 vaccination. The CDR3 sequence: CASSLDLGEQYF. CDR3 DNA sequence: TGTGCCAGCAGCTTAGACCTAGGGGAGCAGTACTTC.